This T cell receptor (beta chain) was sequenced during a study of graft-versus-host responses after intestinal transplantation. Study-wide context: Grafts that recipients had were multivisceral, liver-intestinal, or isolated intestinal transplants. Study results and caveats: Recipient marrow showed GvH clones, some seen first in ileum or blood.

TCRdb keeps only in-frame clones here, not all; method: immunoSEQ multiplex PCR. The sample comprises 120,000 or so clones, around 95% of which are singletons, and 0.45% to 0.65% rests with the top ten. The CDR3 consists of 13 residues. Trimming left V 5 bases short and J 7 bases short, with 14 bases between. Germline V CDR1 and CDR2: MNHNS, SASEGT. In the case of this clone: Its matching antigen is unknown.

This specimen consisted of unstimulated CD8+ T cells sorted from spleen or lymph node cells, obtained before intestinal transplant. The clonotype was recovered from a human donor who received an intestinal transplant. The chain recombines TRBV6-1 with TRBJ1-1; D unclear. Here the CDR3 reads CASSSPAEGEAFF. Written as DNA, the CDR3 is TGTGCCAGCAGTAGCCCGGCGGAGGGTGAAGCTTTCTTT.